A selection of T cell receptor beta chains follows, all from one sample in a study of blood T cell repertoires in COVID-19. This table comes from immunoSEQ multiplex PCR, and its TCRdb copy is limited to in-frame clones, with some not included. The sample holds some 150,000 clones, 85% to 90% seen once. What was sequenced was peripheral blood. These receptor sequences come from a man between 50 and 59 years old with active COVID-19. Each CDR3 is given with its conserved first and last residue. D genes are given only for firm matches. Size is stated for part of the rows, as once, few or many counts, or as a class when the clone is expanded.

CDR3 DNA | CDR3 protein | V gene | clone size | D gene | J gene
TGTGCCAGCAGCCCGGACAGGGGCACTGAAGCTTTCTTT | CASSPDRGTEAFF | TRBV6-5 | - | TRBD1 | TRBJ1-1
TGTGCCAGCAGTACCCAGGGACAGTCACTCTCCGAGCAGTACTTC | CASSTQGQSLSEQYF | TRBV28 | - | TRBD1 | TRBJ2-7
TGCACCAGCAGCCAGTTAGCGGGGAGCACAGATACGCAGTATTTT | CTSSQLAGSTDTQYF | TRBV1 | - | - | TRBJ2-3
TGTGCCAGCAGTAGGGGACTAGCGGGCGGCACAGATACGCAGTATTTT | CASSRGLAGGTDTQYF | TRBV2 | - | TRBD2 | TRBJ2-3
TGTGCCAGCTCACCGGGACAGGGGGATGGTCAGCCCCAGCATTTT | CASSPGQGDGQPQHF | TRBV18 | - | TRBD1 | TRBJ1-5
TGTGCCAGCAGTTCCCAGGGGAATGAGCAGTTCTTC | CASSSQGNEQFF | TRBV6-2/TRBV6-3 | - | - | TRBJ2-1
TGTGCCAGCAGCCCATCGGAGACTCAGATTTTCTACGAGCAGTACTTC | CASSPSETQIFYEQYF | TRBV4-2 | - | - | TRBJ2-7
TGTGCCAGCAGCCGGGGGGGCGCGGGCTATGGCTACACCTTC | CASSRGGAGYGYTF | TRBV14 | - | - | TRBJ1-2
TGTGCCAGCAGCCAGGACAGGGGTGGTAGGTCCGGGGAGCTGTTTTTT | CASSQDRGGRSGELFF | TRBV3-1/TRBV3-2 | - | TRBD1 | TRBJ2-2
TGTGCCAGCAGTGGAGAGGTGACGACAGATACGCAGTATTTT | CASSGEVTTDTQYF | TRBV28 | - | - | TRBJ2-3
TGTGCCAGCCGGGGACAGGGGTACTATGGCTACACCTTC | CASRGQGYYGYTF | TRBV2 | - | TRBD1 | TRBJ1-2
TGTGCCAGCAGCACGGACATAGCGGGGGGCCCGTTAACCCAGTACTTC | CASSTDIAGGPLTQYF | TRBV5-6 | once | TRBD2 | TRBJ2-5
TGTGCCAGCAGTTTTGGAAACAGGGGTCGCGAGCAGTACTTC | CASSFGNRGREQYF | TRBV27 | - | TRBD1 | TRBJ2-7
TGCGCCAGCAGTGAGTCCGAACTAGCGGGAACCTACAATGAGCAGTTCTTC | CASSESELAGTYNEQFF | TRBV10-1 | - | TRBD2 | TRBJ2-1
TGTGCCAGCAGCTTAGTCGGTGGTTCGGGAAACACCATATATTTT | CASSLVGGSGNTIYF | TRBV7-2 | - | - | TRBJ1-3
TGTGCCATGAACCGGGACAGGGGGGAAAAACTGTTTTTT | CAMNRDRGEKLFF | TRBV6-6 | - | TRBD1 | TRBJ1-4
TGCGCCAGCAGCGGGGGACAGGGGCCTAGCTATGGCTACACCTTC | CASSGGQGPSYGYTF | TRBV5-1 | - | TRBD1 | TRBJ1-2
TGTGCCAGCAGCGTAGGGGAGGTGGCCAGCCGGGGCCGGTCCTACGAGCAGTACTTC | CASSVGEVASRGRSYEQYF | TRBV9 | once | - | TRBJ2-7
TGTGCCAGTAGTCCCACAGGTAGGGAAGCTTTCTTT | CASSPTGREAFF | TRBV19 | - | - | TRBJ1-1
TGTGCCAGCAGCTTAGATAGCGGGGGCTCCTACGAGCAGTACTTC | CASSLDSGGSYEQYF | TRBV7-2 | - | TRBD2 | TRBJ2-7
TGTGCCAGCAGCTTAGAATTAGCGATCTCCAATTCACCCCTCCACTTT | CASSLELAISNSPLHF | TRBV7-6 | - | - | TRBJ1-6
TGTGCCAGCAGCTTACGGGGGATGCGAGAGACCCAGTACTTC | CASSLRGMRETQYF | TRBV7-9 | - | - | TRBJ2-5
TGTGCCATCAGTGAGGACAGGGGTTGGGATACGCAGTATTTT | CAISEDRGWDTQYF | TRBV10-3 | few | TRBD1 | TRBJ2-3
TGTGCCAGTAGCCCACTTTGGGACAGGGGGGAAAAACTGTTTTTT | CASSPLWDRGEKLFF | TRBV19 | - | TRBD1 | TRBJ1-4
TGTGCCTGGAGTCGGGACACTAACACTGAAGCTTTCTTT | CAWSRDTNTEAFF | TRBV30 | - | - | TRBJ1-1
TGCGCCAGCAGTCGAACCGACAGGGCCCACGAGCAGTACTTC | CASSRTDRAHEQYF | TRBV5-1 | - | TRBD1 | TRBJ2-7
TGTGCCAGCAGCTTGGGGGGGCTCCGGAACACTGAAGCTTTCTTT | CASSLGGLRNTEAFF | TRBV5-4 | - | - | TRBJ1-1
TGTGCCAGCAGCTCCCTTAGCAAAAACATTCAGTACTTC | CASSSLSKNIQYF | TRBV7-9 | - | - | TRBJ2-4
TGTGCCAGCAGCTTCCGGGGAGGCACCACAGATACGCAGTATTTT | CASSFRGGTTDTQYF | TRBV11-2 | - | - | TRBJ2-3
TGTGCCAGCAGCCCCAGGAGGGGCTATGGCTACACCTTC | CASSPRRGYGYTF | TRBV6-5 | - | - | TRBJ1-2
TGTGCCAGCAGTCGACTAGCGGGGTTTTACAATGAGCAGTTCTTC | CASSRLAGFYNEQFF | TRBV6-2/TRBV6-3 | - | TRBD2 | TRBJ2-1
TGTGCCAGCAGCCCCGGGGGGCTGGGAGAGACCCAGTACTTC | CASSPGGLGETQYF | TRBV11-2 | - | - | TRBJ2-5
TGTGCCATCATTTCGAGCCTTAGCACAGATACGCAGTATTTT | CAIISSLSTDTQYF | TRBV10-3 | - | - | TRBJ2-3
TGTGCCAGCAGCCGGCCTCCGGGACAGGGAAAGGGAAATGAAAAACTGTTTTTT | CASSRPPGQGKGNEKLFF | TRBV3-1/TRBV3-2 | - | TRBD1 | TRBJ1-4
TGTGCCACCTCGAAGCGGGGGACCACAGATACGCAGTATTTT | CATSKRGTTDTQYF | TRBV3-1/TRBV3-2 | - | TRBD2 | TRBJ2-3
TGTGCCAGCAGCCTACCGCTGGGGGCCGAGCAGTACTTC | CASSLPLGAEQYF | TRBV3-1/TRBV3-2 | - | - | TRBJ2-7
TGTGCCAGCTCATCCCAGCGGGGCAGCCATGAGCAGTTCTTC | CASSSQRGSHEQFF | TRBV18 | - | TRBD2 | TRBJ2-1
TGTGCCAGCAGTATTGACAGTGCGAACACTGAAGCTTTCTTT | CASSIDSANTEAFF | TRBV6-4 | - | - | TRBJ1-1
TGTGCCAGCAGCTTGCAGATCAACACTGAAGCTTTCTTT | CASSLQINTEAFF | TRBV5-4 | - | - | TRBJ1-1
TGCGCCAGCAGGACCCCTTATCGGAGCCGCAATCAGCCCCAGCATTTT | CASRTPYRSRNQPQHF | TRBV23-1 | - | - | TRBJ1-5
TGTGCCGGAAAGACAGGGGACGGCGAAAAACTGTTTTTT | CAGKTGDGEKLFF | TRBV6-5 | - | TRBD1 | TRBJ1-4
TGTGCCAGCAGTCTTGACAGGGTCTCTAATGAAAAACTGTTTTTT | CASSLDRVSNEKLFF | TRBV28 | - | TRBD1 | TRBJ1-4
TGTGCCAGCAGTGAAGGGCACAGGGGAGAGACCCAGTACTTC | CASSEGHRGETQYF | TRBV6-1 | - | TRBD1 | TRBJ2-5
TGTGCCAGCAGTTCCCGACTAGGGCCCTACGAGCAGTACTTC | CASSSRLGPYEQYF | TRBV6-6 | - | - | TRBJ2-7
TGTGCCAGCTCACCTCGGGAGGGGGTCATGAACACTGAAGCTTTCTTT | CASSPREGVMNTEAFF | TRBV18 | - | - | TRBJ1-1
TGTGCTAGCAGCTTAGTTGCGGGCAGCTACTATGGCTACACCTTC | CASSLVAGSYYGYTF | TRBV7-7 | - | - | TRBJ1-2
TGCGCCAGTCACTTCTGGGGGGTAACTTTATCGGGCCAGCCCCAGCATTTT | CASHFWGVTLSGQPQHF | TRBV23-1 | - | - | TRBJ1-5
TGTGCCAGCTCACCTAGTGAAGGCAGGGGGAAGTTCTTC | CASSPSEGRGKFF | TRBV18 | - | TRBD1 | TRBJ2-1
TGTGCTAGCAGCTTACTCAGGGATGAGTGTGTTAACTATGGCTACACCTTC | CASSLLRDECVNYGYTF | TRBV7-7 | - | - | TRBJ1-2
TGTGCCAGCAGCGGTGACAGGGGGACCTACAATGAGCAGTTCTTC | CASSGDRGTYNEQFF | TRBV2 | once | TRBD1 | TRBJ2-1
TGTGCCAGCAGCTTGAGCGCGGGGGGCTACAATGAGCAGTTCTTC | CASSLSAGGYNEQFF | TRBV7-2 | - | TRBD2 | TRBJ2-1
TGTGCCAGCAGCCAAGTTCAGGGAGGCTACACCTTC | CASSQVQGGYTF | TRBV14 | - | - | TRBJ1-2
TGTGCCAGCAGCCCAGGGGGTAGAAATGAAAAACTGTTTTTT | CASSPGGRNEKLFF | TRBV7-2 | - | TRBD1 | TRBJ1-4
TGCGCCAGCAGCCAGCCGGACAGGGGGTACCAAGAGACCCAGTACTTC | CASSQPDRGYQETQYF | TRBV4-1 | - | TRBD1 | TRBJ2-5
TGTGCCAGCAGCTGGGGACAGGCCTTTACGACCTACGAGCAGTACTTC | CASSWGQAFTTYEQYF | TRBV7-8 | - | TRBD1 | TRBJ2-7
TGTGCCAGCAGTCCACGGACAGGGAGGACCGGGGAGCTGTTTTTT | CASSPRTGRTGELFF | TRBV6-5 | - | TRBD1 | TRBJ2-2
TGTGCCAGCTGTCCCACGGGTTGCACCGGGGAGCTGTTTTTT | CASCPTGCTGELFF | TRBV5-4 | - | - | TRBJ2-2
TGTGCCAGCAGTGAAGTAGGAGGGGGCTCTAATTCACCCCTCCACTTT | CASSEVGGGSNSPLHF | TRBV6-1 | - | TRBD1 | TRBJ1-6
TGTGCCAGCTCACCTCTTCTCGGAGGGACAGGGGGCTACCGGCTGTTTTTT | CASSPLLGGTGGYRLFF | TRBV18 | - | TRBD1 | TRBJ1-4